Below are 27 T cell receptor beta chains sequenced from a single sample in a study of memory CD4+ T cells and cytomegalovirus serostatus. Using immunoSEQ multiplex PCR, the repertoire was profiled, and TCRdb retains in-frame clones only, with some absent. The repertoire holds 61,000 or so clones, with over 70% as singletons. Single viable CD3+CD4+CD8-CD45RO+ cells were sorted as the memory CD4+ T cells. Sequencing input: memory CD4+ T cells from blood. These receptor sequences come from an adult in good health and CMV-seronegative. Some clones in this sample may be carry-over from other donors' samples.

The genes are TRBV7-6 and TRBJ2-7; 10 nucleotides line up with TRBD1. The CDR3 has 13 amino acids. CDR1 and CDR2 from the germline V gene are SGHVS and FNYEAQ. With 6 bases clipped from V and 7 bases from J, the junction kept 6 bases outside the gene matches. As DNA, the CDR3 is TGTGCCAGCAGTTCGGACAGGGGGTATGAGCAGTACTTC. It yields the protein CASSSDRGYEQYF.

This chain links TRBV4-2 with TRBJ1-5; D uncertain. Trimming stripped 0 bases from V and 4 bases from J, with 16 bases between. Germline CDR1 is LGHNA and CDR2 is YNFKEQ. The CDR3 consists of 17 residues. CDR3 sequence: CASSQDSKVGGNQPQHF. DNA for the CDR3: TGTGCCAGCAGCCAAGATAGCAAAGTTGGCGGGAATCAGCCCCAGCATTTT.

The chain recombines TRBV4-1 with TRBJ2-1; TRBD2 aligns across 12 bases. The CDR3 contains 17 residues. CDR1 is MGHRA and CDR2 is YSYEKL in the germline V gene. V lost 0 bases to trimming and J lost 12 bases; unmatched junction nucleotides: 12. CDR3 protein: CASSQEGGLAGLDGQFF. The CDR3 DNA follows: TGCGCCAGCAGCCAAGAGGGAGGACTAGCGGGATTGGATGGGCAGTTCTTC.

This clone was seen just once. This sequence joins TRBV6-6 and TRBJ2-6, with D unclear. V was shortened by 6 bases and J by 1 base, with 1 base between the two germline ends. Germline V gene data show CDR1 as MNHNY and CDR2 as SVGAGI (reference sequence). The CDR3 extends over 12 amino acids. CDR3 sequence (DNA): TGTGCCAGCAGGTCTGGGGCCAACGTCCTGACTTTC. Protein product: CASRSGANVLTF.

CDR3 nucleotide sequence: TGTGCCAGCAGCTTCCGTTCAATGGATACGCAGTATTTT. Translated: CASSFRSMDTQYF. The chain uses TRBV7-9 and TRBJ2-3; D is undetermined. V was trimmed by 3 bases and J by 6 bases, leaving 10 bases between them. CDR1 and CDR2 from the germline V gene are SEHNR and FQNEAQ (reference sequence). CDR3 size: 13 residues.

The CDR3, as DNA: TGTGCCAGCAGCGTAGCTACAGCGGGGGCCACAGATACGCAGTATTTT. This translates into CASSVATAGATDTQYF. This chain uses TRBV9 with TRBJ2-3; 8 nucleotides match TRBD2. Germline CDR1 is SGDLS and CDR2 is YYNGEE. With 0 bases clipped from V and 2 bases from J, the junction kept 5 bases outside the gene matches. This CDR3 contains 16 residues.

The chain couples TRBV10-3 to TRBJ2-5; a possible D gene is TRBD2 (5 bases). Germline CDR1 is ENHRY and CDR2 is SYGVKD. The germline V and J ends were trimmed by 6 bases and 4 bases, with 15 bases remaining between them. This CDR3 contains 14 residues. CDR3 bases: TGTGCCATCAGAGATAATGGCCGGGGAGAGACCCAGTACTTC. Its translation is CAIRDNGRGETQYF.

For the CDR3, the DNA is TGTGCCAGCAGTTATACCATAGCCACAGATACGCAGTATTTT. It yields the protein CASSYTIATDTQYF. J is TRBJ2-3 and V is TRBV6-5, with D uncertain. Germline V gene sequence: CDR1 MNHEY, CDR2 SVGAGI. The CDR3 totals 14 residues. The V end lost 3 bases, the J end lost 2 bases, and 9 bases lay between the germline ends.

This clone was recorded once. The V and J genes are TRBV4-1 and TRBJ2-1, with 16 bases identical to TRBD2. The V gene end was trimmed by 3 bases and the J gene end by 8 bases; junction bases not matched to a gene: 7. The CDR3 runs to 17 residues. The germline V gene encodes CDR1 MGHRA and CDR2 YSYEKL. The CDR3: CASSQSPGTSGGDEQFF. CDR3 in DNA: TGCGCCAGCAGCCAGAGCCCCGGGACTAGCGGGGGGGATGAGCAGTTCTTC.

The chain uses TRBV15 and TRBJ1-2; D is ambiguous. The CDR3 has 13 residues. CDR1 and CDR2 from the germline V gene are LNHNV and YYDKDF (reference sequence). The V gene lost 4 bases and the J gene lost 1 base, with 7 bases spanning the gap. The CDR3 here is CATSKDGNYGYTF. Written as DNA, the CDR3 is TGTGCCACCAGCAAGGACGGTAACTATGGCTACACCTTC. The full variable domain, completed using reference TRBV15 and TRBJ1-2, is DAMVIQNPRYQVTQFGKPVTLSCSQTLNHNVMYWYQQKSSQAPKLLFHYYDKDFNNEADTPDNFQSRRPNTSFCFLDIRSPGLGDTAMYLCATSKDGNYGYTFGSGTRLTVV.

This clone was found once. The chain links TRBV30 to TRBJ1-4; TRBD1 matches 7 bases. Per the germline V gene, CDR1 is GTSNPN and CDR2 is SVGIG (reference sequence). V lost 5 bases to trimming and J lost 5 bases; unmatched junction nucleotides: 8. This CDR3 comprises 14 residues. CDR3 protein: CAWGRQGSNEKLFF. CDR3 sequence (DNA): TGTGCCTGGGGTAGACAGGGATCAAATGAAAAACTGTTTTTT. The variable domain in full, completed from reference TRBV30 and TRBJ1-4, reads SQTIHQWPATLVQPVGSPLSLECTVEGTSNPNLYWYRQAAGRGLQLLFYSVGIGQISSEVPQNLSASRPQDRQFILSSKKLLLSDSGFYLCAWGRQGSNEKLFFGSGTQLSVL.

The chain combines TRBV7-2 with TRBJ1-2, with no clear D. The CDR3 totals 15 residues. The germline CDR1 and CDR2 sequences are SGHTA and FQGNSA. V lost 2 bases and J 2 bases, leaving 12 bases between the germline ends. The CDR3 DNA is TGTGCCAGCAGCTTATGGGGTGGAGGGAACTATGGCTACACCTTC. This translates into CASSLWGGGNYGYTF.

The CDR3 spells CAWQWADTQYF. CDR3 DNA sequence: TGTGCCTGGCAATGGGCAGATACGCAGTATTTT. The chain uses TRBV30 and TRBJ2-3; D gene ambiguous. Between the trimmed V and J ends, which lost 5 bases and 4 bases, there was a span of 7 bases. Germline CDR1 GTSNPN, CDR2 SVGIG (reference sequence). The CDR3 totals 11 residues.

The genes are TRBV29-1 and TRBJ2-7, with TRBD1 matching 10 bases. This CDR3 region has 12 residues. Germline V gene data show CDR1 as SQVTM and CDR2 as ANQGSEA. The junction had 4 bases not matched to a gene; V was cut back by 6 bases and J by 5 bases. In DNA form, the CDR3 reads TGCAGCGTACGACAGGGGGCAAACGAGCAGTACTTC. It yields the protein CSVRQGANEQYF.

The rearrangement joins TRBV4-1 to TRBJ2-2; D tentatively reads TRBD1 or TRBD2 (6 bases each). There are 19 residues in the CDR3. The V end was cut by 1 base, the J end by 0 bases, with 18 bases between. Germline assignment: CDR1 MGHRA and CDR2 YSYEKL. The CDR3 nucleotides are TGCGCCAGCAGCCAAGGGCTTGGTGGAGGGGGACCGAACACCGGGGAGCTGTTTTTT. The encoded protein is CASSQGLGGGGPNTGELFF.

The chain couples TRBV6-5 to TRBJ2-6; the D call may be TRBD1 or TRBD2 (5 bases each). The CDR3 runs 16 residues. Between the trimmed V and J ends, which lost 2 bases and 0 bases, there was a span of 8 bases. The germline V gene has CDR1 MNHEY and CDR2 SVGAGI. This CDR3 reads CASSYEGNSGANVLTF. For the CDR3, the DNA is TGTGCCAGCAGTTACGAGGGGAACTCTGGGGCCAACGTCCTGACTTTC.

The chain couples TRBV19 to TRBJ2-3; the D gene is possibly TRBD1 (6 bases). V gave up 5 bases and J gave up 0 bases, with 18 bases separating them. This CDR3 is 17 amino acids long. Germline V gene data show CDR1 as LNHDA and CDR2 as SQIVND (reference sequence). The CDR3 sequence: CASSSLQGSHSTDTQYF. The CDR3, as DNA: TGTGCCAGTAGTTCCCTACAGGGCTCCCATAGCACAGATACGCAGTATTTT.

The CDR3 nucleotides are TGTGCCAGCAGCCGGCGGCCTCCCCCCGCTAACACAGATACGCAGTATTTT. Translation gives CASSRRPPPANTDTQYF. The genes are TRBV7-2 and TRBJ2-3; D gene unclear. The CDR3 consists of 17 residues. Trimming took off 5 bases at V and 2 bases at J, with 20 bases between the two ends. Germline CDR1 reads SGHTA; CDR2 reads FQGNSA.

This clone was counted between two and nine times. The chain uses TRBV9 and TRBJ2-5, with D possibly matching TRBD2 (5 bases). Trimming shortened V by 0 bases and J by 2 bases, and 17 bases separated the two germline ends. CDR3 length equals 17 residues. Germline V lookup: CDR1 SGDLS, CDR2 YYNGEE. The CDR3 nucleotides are TGTGCCAGCAGCGTAGGATGGGGTTTTCGGGGTCAAGAGACCCAGTACTTC. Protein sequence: CASSVGWGFRGQETQYF.

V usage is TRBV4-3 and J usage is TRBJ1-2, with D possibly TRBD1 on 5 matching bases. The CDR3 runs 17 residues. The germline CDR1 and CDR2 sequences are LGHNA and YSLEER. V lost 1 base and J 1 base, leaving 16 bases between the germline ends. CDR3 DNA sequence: TGCGCCAGCAGCCAAGGATGGGGGGACGGACTTAACTATGGCTACACCTTC. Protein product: CASSQGWGDGLNYGYTF.

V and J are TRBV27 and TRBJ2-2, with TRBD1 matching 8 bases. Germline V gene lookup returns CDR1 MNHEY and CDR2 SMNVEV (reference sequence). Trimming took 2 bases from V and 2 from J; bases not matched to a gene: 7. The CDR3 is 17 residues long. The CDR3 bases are TGTGCCAGCAGTTTAAGAGTGCAGGGGGCAAACACCGGGGAGCTGTTTTTT. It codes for CASSLRVQGANTGELFF.

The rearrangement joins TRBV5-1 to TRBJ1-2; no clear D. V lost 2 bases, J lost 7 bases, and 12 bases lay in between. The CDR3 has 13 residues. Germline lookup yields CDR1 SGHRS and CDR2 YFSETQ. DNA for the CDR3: TGCGCCAGCAGCTTTCGAACGGATAGTGGCTACACCTTC. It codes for CASSFRTDSGYTF.

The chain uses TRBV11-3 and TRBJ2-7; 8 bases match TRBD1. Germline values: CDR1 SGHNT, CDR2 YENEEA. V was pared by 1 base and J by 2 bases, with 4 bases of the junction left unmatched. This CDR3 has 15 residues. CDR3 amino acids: CASSLAGTGPYEQYF. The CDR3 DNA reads TGTGCCAGCAGCTTAGCAGGGACAGGACCCTACGAGCAGTACTTC.

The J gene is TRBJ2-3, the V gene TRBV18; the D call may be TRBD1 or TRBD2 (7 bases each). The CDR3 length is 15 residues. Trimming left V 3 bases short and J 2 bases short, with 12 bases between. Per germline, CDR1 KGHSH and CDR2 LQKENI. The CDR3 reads CASSPGRGHTDTQYF. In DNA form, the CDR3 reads TGTGCCAGCTCACCGGGGAGGGGGCACACAGATACGCAGTATTTT.

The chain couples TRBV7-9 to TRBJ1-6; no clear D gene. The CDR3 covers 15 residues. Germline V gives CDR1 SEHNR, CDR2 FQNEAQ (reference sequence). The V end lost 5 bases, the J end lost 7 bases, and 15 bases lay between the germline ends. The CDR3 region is CASSLSNSRNSPLHF. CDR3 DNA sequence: TGTGCCAGCAGCCTAAGCAACTCCAGGAATTCACCCCTCCACTTT.

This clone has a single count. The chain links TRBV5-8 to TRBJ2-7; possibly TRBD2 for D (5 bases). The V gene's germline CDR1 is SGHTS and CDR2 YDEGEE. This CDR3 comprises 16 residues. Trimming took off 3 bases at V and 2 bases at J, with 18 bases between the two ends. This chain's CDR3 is CASSSVGRDLAYEQYF. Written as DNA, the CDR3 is TGTGCCAGCAGCTCCGTAGGGAGAGACCTTGCCTACGAGCAGTACTTC.

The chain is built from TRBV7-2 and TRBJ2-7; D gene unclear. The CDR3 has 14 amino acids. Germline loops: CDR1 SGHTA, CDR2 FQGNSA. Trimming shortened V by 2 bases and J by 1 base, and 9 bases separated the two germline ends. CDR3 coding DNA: TGTGCCAGCAGCTTAAACCAGGCGTCCTACGAGCAGTACTTC. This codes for CASSLNQASYEQYF.